Following are 28 T cell receptor beta chains from one sample sequenced in a study of blood T cell repertoires in COVID-19. TCRdb's table, derived via immunoSEQ multiplex PCR, lists solely in-frame clones and lacks some. Of a few hundred thousand clones in the sample, around nine tenths were seen once. Specimen: peripheral blood. The receptors stem from a man aged 55-75 years who had recovered from COVID-19.

The chain is built from TRBV2 and TRBJ1-6; the match to TRBD1 covers 7 bases. Germline trimming cut 6 bases from V and 8 bases from J; bases unmatched to any gene: 13. This CDR3 comprises 16 residues. Germline values: CDR1 SNHLY, CDR2 FYNNEI. In DNA form, the CDR3 reads TGTGCCAGCAGAAGACAGGGAGCCCCGGGTGATTCACCCCTCCACTTT. It specifies CASRRQGAPGDSPLHF.

Only one count was recorded for this clone. Written as DNA, the CDR3 is TGTGCCACCAGTGATTCGGGCACAGATACGCAGTATTTT. This codes for CATSDSGTDTQYF. This chain uses TRBV24-1 with TRBJ2-3; D is unclear. CDR3 length: 13 amino acids. Per germline, CDR1 KGHDR and CDR2 SFDVKD. The V and J ends lost 2 bases and 1 base respectively, with 3 bases between them.

This chain uses TRBV30 with TRBJ1-1, with a tentative D call TRBD1 (6 bases). The CDR3 length is 14 residues. V dropped 0 bases and J dropped 5 bases, with 13 bases sitting between them. Germline V lookup: CDR1 GTSNPN, CDR2 SVGIG (reference sequence). CDR3 amino acids: CAWSVRRGGTEAFF. CDR3 nucleotides: TGTGCCTGGAGTGTACGGAGGGGGGGGACTGAAGCTTTCTTT.

This clone occurred a few times. The rearrangement uses TRBV19 and TRBJ1-1; 8 bases are a match to TRBD1. Germline CDR1 reads LNHDA; CDR2 reads SQIVND (reference sequence). The junction had 8 bases not matched to a gene; V was cut back by 6 bases and J by 5 bases. The CDR3 has 14 amino acids. The CDR3 DNA is TGTGCCAGTAGAACCCTAACAGGGGGGACTGAAGCTTTCTTT. Amino acid sequence: CASRTLTGGTEAFF.

V is TRBV5-6 and J is TRBJ2-7, with D possibly being TRBD2 (5 bases). Germline assignment: CDR1 SGHDT and CDR2 YYEEEE. V was clipped by 2 bases and J by 5 bases, with 8 bases between them. The CDR3 covers 12 residues. The CDR3 protein is CASSLVGDEQYF. The CDR3 DNA sequence: TGTGCCAGCAGCTTAGTCGGGGACGAGCAGTACTTC.

V usage is TRBV11-2 and J usage is TRBJ2-3; TRBD2 agrees at 7 bases. CDR1 is SGHAT, CDR2 FQNNGV, per germline. V gave up 1 base and J gave up 4 bases; unmatched junction bases: 5. The CDR3 consists of 15 residues. CDR3 loop: CASSLGGSTADTQYF. Here the CDR3 DNA reads TGTGCCAGCAGCTTAGGCGGGAGTACCGCAGATACGCAGTATTTT. Using reference TRBV11-2 and TRBJ2-3 for the parts outside the CDR3, the full variable domain is EAGVAQSPRYKIIEKRQSVAFWCNPISGHATLYWYQQILGQGPKLLIQFQNNGVVDDSQLPKDRFSAERLKGVDSTLKIQPAKLEDSAVYLCASSLGGSTADTQYFGPGTRLTVL.

The chain recombines TRBV5-1 with TRBJ2-1; maybe TRBD2 (7 bases). V was cut by 4 bases and J by 3 bases, with 17 bases left in between. The CDR3 sequence is 16 residues long. Germline assignment: CDR1 SGHRS and CDR2 YFSETQ. The CDR3 bases are TGCGCCAGCAGCCCGGGTGGGGGGGCTTACTACAATGAGCAGTTCTTC. Residues: CASSPGGGAYYNEQFF. The whole variable domain, remainder taken from reference TRBV5-1 and TRBJ2-1, is KAGVTQTPRYLIKTRGQQVTLSCSPISGHRSVSWYQQTPGQGLQFLFEYFSETQRNKGNFPGRFSGRQFSNSRSEMNVSTLELGDSALYLCASSPGGGAYYNEQFFGPGTRLTVL.

The CDR3 sequence is CASSPRGSGWGDIQYF. The CDR3 region has the DNA TGTGCCAGCAGCCCTAGAGGTAGCGGGTGGGGGGACATTCAGTACTTC. The V gene is TRBV11-2, the J gene TRBJ2-4; 7 bases are shared with TRBD2. This CDR3 is built from 16 residues. V was pared by 5 bases and J by 8 bases, with 15 bases of the junction left unmatched. Germline V CDR1 and CDR2: SGHAT, FQNNGV.

The rearrangement uses TRBV6-2 or TRBV6-3 and TRBJ2-7; D perhaps matches TRBD2 (5 bases). Germline CDR1 reads MNHEY; CDR2 reads SVGEGT. The CDR3 loop spans 14 amino acids. The V gene lost 0 bases and the J gene lost 6 bases, with 12 bases spanning the gap. The CDR3 bases are TGTGCCAGCAGTTACTCCCGACGGGGTCTCGAGCAGTACTTC. It is translated as CASSYSRRGLEQYF.

The table lists this clone with a few counts. The V call is TRBV9, the J call TRBJ2-7; the D gene is possibly TRBD2 (5 bases). This CDR3 comprises 14 residues. Germline V lookup: CDR1 SGDLS, CDR2 YYNGEE. Trimming cost V 4 bases and J 3 bases, with 14 bases left between them. The CDR3 spells CASSTRTGFYEQYF. The CDR3 DNA reads as TGTGCCAGCAGCACCCGGACTGGCTTCTACGAGCAGTACTTC.

The chain combines TRBV5-1 with TRBJ2-7, with TRBD1 matching 7 bases. The CDR3 has 16 amino acids. The V gene end was trimmed by 4 bases and the J gene end by 2 bases; junction bases not matched to a gene: 12. Germline assignment: CDR1 SGHRS and CDR2 YFSETQ. The CDR3 reads CASSRQGNLSPYEQYF. Written as DNA, the CDR3 is TGCGCCAGCAGCCGACAGGGTAACCTGTCCCCCTACGAGCAGTACTTC.

The J gene is TRBJ2-7, the V gene TRBV2, with 8 bases lining up with TRBD1. Losses at the gene ends were 7 bases for V and 2 bases for J; bases not matched to a gene: 4. The CDR3 spans 13 residues. CDR1 and CDR2 (germline): SNHLY, FYNNEI. CDR3 sequence (DNA): TGTGCCAGCATTGGGACAGGTCCCTACGAGCAGTACTTC. It is translated as CASIGTGPYEQYF.

V gene TRBV15 combines with J gene TRBJ2-5; 9 nucleotides agree with TRBD2. Germline assignment: CDR1 LNHNV and CDR2 YYDKDF (reference sequence). Trimming cost V 0 bases and J 5 bases; bases outside gene matches: 4. The CDR3 extends over 15 amino acids. The CDR3 DNA reads TGTGCCACCAGCAGAGATAGCGGGAGAAGGGAGACCCAGTACTTC. Translated: CATSRDSGRRETQYF.

The chain recombines TRBV20-1 with TRBJ2-2, with 11 bases fitting TRBD1. The CDR3 consists of 16 residues. The ends lost 3 bases at V and 7 bases at J; junction bases unmatched: 10. Germline loops: CDR1 DFQATT, CDR2 SNEGSKA (reference sequence). CDR3 amino acids: CSASVDRGRKSGELFF. In DNA, the CDR3 is TGCAGTGCTAGTGTGGACAGGGGGCGCAAAAGCGGGGAGCTGTTTTTT.

This clone showed up just a few times. This CDR3 is CASSLIAGTSYEQYF. DNA of the CDR3: TGTGCCAGCAGCTTAATAGCGGGGACTTCCTACGAGCAGTACTTC. The chain has TRBV28 and TRBJ2-7; TRBD2 aligns across 8 bases. The V segment lost 6 bases and the J segment 1 base; nucleotides outside the gene matches: 8. The CDR3 loop spans 15 amino acids. Germline loops: CDR1 MDHEN, CDR2 SYDVKM.

Points on this clone: An end of the junction differs from the germline gene, which may be a read error. The CDR3 bases are TGTGCCAGTAGTAATGGACCCTGGGACTATGGCTACGCCTTC. It is translated as CASSNGPWDYGYAF. The chain couples TRBV19 to TRBJ1-2, with D possibly matching TRBD1 (5 bases). Germline values: CDR1 LNHDA, CDR2 SQIVND (reference sequence). The CDR3 extends over 14 amino acids.

V is TRBV11-2 and J is TRBJ1-2; no clear D gene. CDR1 is SGHAT, CDR2 FQNNGV, per germline. This CDR3 comprises 12 residues. V was trimmed by 4 bases and J by 10 bases, leaving 13 bases between them. The CDR3 sequence is CASSSQKAYYTF. The CDR3 nucleotides read TGTGCCAGCAGCTCACAGAAAGCCTACTACACCTTC.

The J gene is TRBJ1-4, the V gene TRBV15; no reliable D call. CDR3 length: 15 residues. Germline-derived CDR1 and CDR2 are LNHNV and YYDKDF (reference sequence). V shed 1 base and J shed 7 bases, with 13 bases lying between them. The CDR3 region is CATSRVAQEAEKLFF. The CDR3 region has the DNA TGTGCCACCAGCAGAGTGGCGCAGGAGGCTGAAAAACTGTTTTTT.

This chain joins TRBV5-1 and TRBJ1-4, with 8 bases that match TRBD1. The CDR3 is 16 residues long. The germline V gene encodes CDR1 SGHRS and CDR2 YFSETQ. Trimming at V came to 4 bases and at J to 8 bases, leaving 13 bases not matched to a gene. CDR3 sequence reads: CASSVLSQGAQEKLFF. DNA of the CDR3: TGCGCCAGCAGCGTCCTGAGCCAGGGGGCTCAGGAAAAACTGTTTTTT.

The V and J genes are TRBV7-2 and TRBJ2-7; possible D gene TRBD1, 5 bases. The CDR3 contains 16 residues. Germline V gene sequence: CDR1 SGHTA, CDR2 FQGNSA. V shed 1 base and J shed 0 bases, with 13 bases lying between them. Here the CDR3 DNA reads TGTGCCAGCAGCTTAGTCTCAGGTGACAGCTCCTACGAGCAGTACTTC. Encoded protein: CASSLVSGDSSYEQYF.

This clone appeared once. This chain uses TRBV18 with TRBJ1-2; D remains unclear. V gave up 0 bases and J gave up 1 base, with 6 bases separating them. The CDR3 covers 14 residues. Per the germline V gene, CDR1 is KGHSH and CDR2 is LQKENI. CDR3 nucleotides: TGTGCCAGCTCACCACCATCCAGTAACTATGGCTACACCTTC. It is translated as CASSPPSSNYGYTF.

The chain uses TRBV6-5 and TRBJ2-7; 8 bases line up with TRBD2. Germline V gene data show CDR1 as MNHEY and CDR2 as SVGAGI. The CDR3 is 15 residues long. Trimming at V came to 4 bases and at J to 9 bases, leaving 14 bases not matched to a gene. CDR3 protein: CASSSRGRPLVGQYF. The DNA for the CDR3 is TGTGCCAGCAGTTCCCGCGGGAGGCCATTGGTAGGGCAGTACTTC.

The chain combines TRBV18 with TRBJ1-1; 9 bases align to TRBD1. Germline assignment: CDR1 KGHSH and CDR2 LQKENI. With V trimmed by 6 bases and J by 3 bases, 11 bases remained unmatched. The CDR3 runs to 16 residues. The CDR3 reads CASSPRTGVEDTEAFF. CDR3 coding DNA: TGTGCCAGCTCGCCCCGGACAGGGGTTGAGGACACTGAAGCTTTCTTT.

The CDR3 DNA sequence: TGTGCCAGCAGTGACCCCAGGGGGCGTACCGGGGAGCTGTTTTTT. It is translated as CASSDPRGRTGELFF. The chain uses TRBV2 and TRBJ2-2, with TRBD1 identical over 8 bases. V shed 3 bases, J shed 5 bases, and the junction held 5 bases outside the gene matches. In germline, CDR1 is SNHLY, CDR2 FYNNEI. This CDR3 is 15 amino acids long.

This rearrangement joins TRBV5-6 to TRBJ2-1, with 11 bases fitting TRBD1. There are 16 residues in the CDR3. Unmatched junction bases numbered 7, after V lost 1 base and J lost 7 bases. Germline-derived CDR1 and CDR2 are SGHDT and YYEEEE. CDR3 DNA: TGTGCCAGCAGCTTGTTTGGACAGGGGGCTTTGAATGAGCAGTTCTTC. Translated, it gives CASSLFGQGALNEQFF.

V usage is TRBV5-4 and J usage is TRBJ2-1, with TRBD1 as a possible D gene (6 bases). Germline V lookup: CDR1 SGHNT, CDR2 YYREEE (reference sequence). The CDR3 consists of 13 residues. V lost 2 bases and J 10 bases, leaving 13 bases between the germline ends. The CDR3 DNA follows: TGTGCCAGCAGCTTAGGGACCCAGGGGGAGCAGTTCTTC. Translated, it gives CASSLGTQGEQFF.

The chain carries TRBV11-2 and TRBJ2-5; 7 nucleotides agree with TRBD2. The CDR3 has 14 amino acids. J lost 5 bases, V lost 10 bases, and 13 bases had no gene match. The germline V gene has CDR1 SGHAT and CDR2 FQNNGV. The CDR3 coding sequence is TGTGCCACTACCAGGGCGGGAGAAACGGAGACCCAGTACTTC. This translates into CATTRAGETETQYF.

The gene calls are TRBV12-3 or TRBV12-4 and TRBJ2-1; D is unresolved. V was cut by 1 base and J by 12 bases, with 7 bases left in between. CDR3 size: 11 residues. The CDR3 nucleotides are TGTGCCAGCAGTTTAGGTCTAGGGCAGTTCTTC. Protein sequence: CASSLGLGQFF.